One and the same sample provided the 14 T cell receptor beta chains below, sequenced in a study of blood T cell repertoires in COVID-19. Sequencing was performed with immunoSEQ multiplex PCR; in TCRdb, only in-frame clones are kept and a portion is missing. This sample has fewer than 200,000 clones, with 76% found just once. Specimen: peripheral blood. These receptors were obtained from a woman in her forties or fifties with active or convalescent COVID-19.

V is TRBV7-2 and J is TRBJ1-6; the match to TRBD1 covers 11 bases. Per germline, CDR1 SGHTA and CDR2 FQGNSA. CDR3 size: 14 residues. Trimming took 4 bases from V and 9 from J; bases not matched to a gene: 2. CDR3 residues: CASSWGQGGSPLHF. For the CDR3, the DNA is TGTGCCAGCAGCTGGGGACAGGGGGGTTCACCCCTCCACTTT.

This clone was seen only a few times. The chain recombines TRBV9 with TRBJ2-1; D possibly corresponds to TRBD1 (6 bases). This CDR3 has 17 amino acids. Per the germline V gene, CDR1 is SGDLS and CDR2 is YYNGEE. Trimming removed 3 bases at V and 1 base at J, with 17 bases between. CDR3 loop: CASSARATGISYNEQFF. The CDR3 DNA sequence: TGTGCCAGCAGCGCAAGGGCAACAGGGATTTCCTACAATGAGCAGTTCTTC.

The rearrangement links TRBV27 to TRBJ1-3; no reliable D call. Trimming removed 2 bases from V and 0 bases from J, with 11 bases in between. The CDR3 has 16 amino acids. CDR1 MNHEY and CDR2 SMNVEV come from the germline V gene (reference sequence). The CDR3 spells CASSLISPSSGNTIYF. Written as DNA, the CDR3 is TGTGCCAGCAGTTTAATTTCCCCGAGCTCTGGAAACACCATATATTTT.

The chain employs TRBV4-2 and TRBJ2-7; 9 bases agree with TRBD2. The germline CDR1 and CDR2 sequences are LGHNA and YNFKEQ. The junction had 5 bases not matched to a gene; V was cut back by 3 bases and J by 2 bases. The CDR3 length is 15 residues. The CDR3 region is CASSHAGGETYEQYF. The DNA for the CDR3 is TGTGCCAGCAGCCATGCGGGAGGGGAAACCTACGAGCAGTACTTC.

The rearrangement links TRBV11-2 to TRBJ2-3, with 7 bases matching TRBD2. The V gene end was trimmed by 2 bases and the J gene end by 13 bases; junction bases not matched to a gene: 15. This CDR3 has 15 residues. Germline CDR1 is SGHAT and CDR2 is FQNNGV. As DNA, the CDR3 is TGTGCCAGCAGCTTATTGGGGGGGGATAGCACAGATGAGTATTTT. Translated: CASSLLGGDSTDEYF.

The CDR3 spells CAWKSGTGSDEQFF. CDR3 sequence (DNA): TGTGCCTGGAAATCCGGGACAGGGTCGGATGAGCAGTTCTTC. This rearrangement joins TRBV30 to TRBJ2-1; 9 nucleotides agree with TRBD1. The CDR3 length is 14 residues. Germline V gene data show CDR1 as GTSNPN and CDR2 as SVGIG (reference sequence). J gave up 8 bases and V 4 bases, and 9 bases lay outside the gene matches.

This clone appeared a single time. The genes are TRBV6-2 or TRBV6-3 and TRBJ2-1; the D gene is possibly TRBD2 (8 bases). The CDR3 loop spans 17 amino acids. V lost 5 bases and J lost 4, with 21 bases in between. Germline assignment: CDR1 MNHEY and CDR2 SVGEGT. CDR3 DNA sequence: TGTGCCAGCAGTACCCCCCGGGAGGGGGCTTGGTACAATGAGCAGTTCTTC. It translates to CASSTPREGAWYNEQFF.

The chain carries TRBV30 and TRBJ1-4; D call uncertain. Germline V gives CDR1 GTSNPN, CDR2 SVGIG (reference sequence). The ends were cut back, 4 bases at V and 3 bases at J, with 12 bases in the middle. The CDR3 totals 14 residues. Here the CDR3 reads CAWNSGAANEKLFF. For the CDR3, the DNA is TGTGCCTGGAATTCGGGAGCGGCTAATGAAAAACTGTTTTTT.

The chain has TRBV3-1 (or the pseudogene TRBV3-2) and TRBJ1-3; D is uncertain. With 0 bases removed from V and 4 bases from J, the gap between germline ends came to 4 bases. The germline V gene encodes CDR1 LGHDT and CDR2 YNNKEL (reference sequence). The CDR3 is made up of 13 amino acids. For the CDR3, the DNA is TGTGCCAGCAGCCAAGACGGGGGAAACACCATATATTTT. It translates to CASSQDGGNTIYF.

The J gene is TRBJ2-7, the V gene TRBV11-3; D uncertain. V dropped 0 bases and J dropped 2 bases, with 11 bases sitting between them. This CDR3 region has 15 residues. Germline CDR1 SGHNT, CDR2 YENEEA. Here the CDR3 reads CASSLDPQFPYEQYF. The CDR3 bases are TGTGCCAGCAGCTTAGATCCACAGTTCCCCTACGAGCAGTACTTC.

The chain combines TRBV10-3 with TRBJ2-3; 12 nucleotides align to TRBD2. The V segment lost 7 bases and the J segment 3 bases; nucleotides outside the gene matches: 8. Germline V CDR1 and CDR2: ENHRY, SYGVKD. The CDR3 loop spans 16 amino acids. Here the CDR3 DNA reads TGTGCCATCAAGGGGGTCGGGACTAGCGGGACAGATACGCAGTATTTT. This encodes CAIKGVGTSGTDTQYF.

V is TRBV30 and J is TRBJ1-2; D gene ambiguous. V was pared by 1 base and J by 4 bases, with 10 bases between. CDR1 GTSNPN and CDR2 SVGIG come from the germline V gene (reference sequence). This CDR3 is built from 13 residues. The CDR3 DNA reads as TGTGCCTGGAGTGCCGGGATTGGCTATGGCTACACCTTC. Its protein product is CAWSAGIGYGYTF.

The chain uses TRBV2 and TRBJ1-2; D not certain. V was shortened by 7 bases and J by 7 bases, with 19 bases between the two germline ends. This CDR3 spans 14 amino acids. Germline V CDR1 and CDR2: SNHLY, FYNNEI. In DNA, the CDR3 is TGTGCCAGCAAAAAGCGTCTTTGGGGAGGTGGCTACACCTTC. Translated: CASKKRLWGGGYTF.

CDR3: CASSAEQGTYGYTF. The CDR3 coding sequence is TGTGCCAGCAGCGCAGAACAGGGGACCTATGGCTACACCTTC. The chain recombines TRBV7-2 with TRBJ1-2, with 7 positions matching TRBD1. Per the germline V gene, CDR1 is SGHTA and CDR2 is FQGNSA. CDR3 length: 14 amino acids. J gave up 4 bases and V 5 bases, and 7 bases lay outside the gene matches.